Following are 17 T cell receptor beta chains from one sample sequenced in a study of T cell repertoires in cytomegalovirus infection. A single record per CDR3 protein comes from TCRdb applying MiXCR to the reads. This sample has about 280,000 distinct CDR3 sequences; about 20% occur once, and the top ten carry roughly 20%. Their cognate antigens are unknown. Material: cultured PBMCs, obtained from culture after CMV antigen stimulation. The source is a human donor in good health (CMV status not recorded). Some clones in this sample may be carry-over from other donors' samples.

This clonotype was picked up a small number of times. Written as DNA, the CDR3 is TGTGCCAGCAGTTTTTGGGGCTACGAGCAGTACGTC. Residues: CASSFWGYEQYV. This chain joins TRBV6-5 and TRBJ2-7, with unresolved D. V was shortened by 4 bases and J by 3 bases, with 7 bases between the two germline ends. The CDR3 is 12 residues long. The germline gives CDR1 MNHEY, CDR2 SVGAGI.

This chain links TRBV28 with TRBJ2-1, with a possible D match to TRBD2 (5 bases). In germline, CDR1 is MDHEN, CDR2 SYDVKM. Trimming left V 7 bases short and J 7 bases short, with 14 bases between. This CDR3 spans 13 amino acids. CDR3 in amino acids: CASTGNAGNEQFF. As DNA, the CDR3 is TGTGCCAGCACCGGGAATGCAGGAAATGAGCAGTTCTTC. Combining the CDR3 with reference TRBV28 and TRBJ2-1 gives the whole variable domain DVKVTQSSRYLVKRTGEKVFLECVQDMDHENMFWYRQDPGLGLRLIYFSYDVKMKEKGDIPEGYSVSREKKERFSLILESASTNQTSMYLCASTGNAGNEQFFGPGTRLTVL.

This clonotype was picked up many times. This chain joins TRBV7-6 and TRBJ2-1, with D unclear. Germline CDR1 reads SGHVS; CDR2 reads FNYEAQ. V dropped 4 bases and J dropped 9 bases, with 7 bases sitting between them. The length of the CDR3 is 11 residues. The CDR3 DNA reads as TGTGCCAGCAGCTCCTCCGCTGAGCAGTTCTTC. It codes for CASSSSAEQFF.

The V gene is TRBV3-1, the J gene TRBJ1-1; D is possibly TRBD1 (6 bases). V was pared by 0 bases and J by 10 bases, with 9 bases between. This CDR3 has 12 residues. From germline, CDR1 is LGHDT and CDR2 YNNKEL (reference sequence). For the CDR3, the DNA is TGTGCCAGCAGCCAAGATTGGGGGGCAGCTTTCTTT. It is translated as CASSQDWGAAFF.

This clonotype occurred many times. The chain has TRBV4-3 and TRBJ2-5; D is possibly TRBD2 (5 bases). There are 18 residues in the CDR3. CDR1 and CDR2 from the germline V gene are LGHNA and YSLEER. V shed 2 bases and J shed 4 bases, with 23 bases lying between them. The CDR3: CASSQSPGPRLGGETQYF. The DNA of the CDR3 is TGCGCCAGCAGCCAATCGCCGGGCCCACGTCTAGGAGGAGAGACCCAGTACTTC.

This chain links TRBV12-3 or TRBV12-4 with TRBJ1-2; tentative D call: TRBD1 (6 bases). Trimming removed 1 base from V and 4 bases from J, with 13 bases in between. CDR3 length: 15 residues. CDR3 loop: CASSLGGTNPYGYTF. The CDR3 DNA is TGTGCCAGCAGTTTAGGGGGGACAAACCCCTATGGCTACACCTTC.

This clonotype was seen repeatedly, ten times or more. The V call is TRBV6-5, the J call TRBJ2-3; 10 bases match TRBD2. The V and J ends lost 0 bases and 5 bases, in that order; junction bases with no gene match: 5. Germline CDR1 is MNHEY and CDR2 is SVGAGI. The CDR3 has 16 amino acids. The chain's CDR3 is CASSYSRTSGKDTQYF. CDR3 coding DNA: TGTGCCAGCAGTTACTCTCGGACTAGCGGAAAAGATACGCAGTATTTT.

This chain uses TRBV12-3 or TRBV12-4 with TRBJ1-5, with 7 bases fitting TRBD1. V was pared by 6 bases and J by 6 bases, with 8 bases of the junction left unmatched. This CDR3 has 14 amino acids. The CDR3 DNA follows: TGTGCCAGCAGCAAGACAGGGCTGGGTCAGCCCCAGCATTTT. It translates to CASSKTGLGQPQHF.

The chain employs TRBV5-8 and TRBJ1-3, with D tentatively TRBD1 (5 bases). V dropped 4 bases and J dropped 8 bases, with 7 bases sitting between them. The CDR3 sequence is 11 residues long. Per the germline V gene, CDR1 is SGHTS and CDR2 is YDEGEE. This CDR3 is CASSRQHTIYF. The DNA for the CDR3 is TGTGCCAGCAGCCGACAGCACACCATATATTTT.

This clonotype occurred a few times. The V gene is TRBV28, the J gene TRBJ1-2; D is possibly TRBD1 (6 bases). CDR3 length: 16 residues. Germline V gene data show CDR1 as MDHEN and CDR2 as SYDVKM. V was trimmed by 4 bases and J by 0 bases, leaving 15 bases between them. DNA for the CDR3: TGTGCCAGCAGTTCGGGGGCGGACGAAGCTAACTATGGCTACACCTTC. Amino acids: CASSSGADEANYGYTF.

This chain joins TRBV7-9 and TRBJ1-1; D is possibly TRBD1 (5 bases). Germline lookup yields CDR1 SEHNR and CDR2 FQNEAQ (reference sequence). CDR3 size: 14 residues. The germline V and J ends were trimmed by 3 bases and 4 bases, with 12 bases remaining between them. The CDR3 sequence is CASSFEGRSTEAFF. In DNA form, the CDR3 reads TGTGCCAGCAGCTTCGAGGGGAGGAGCACTGAAGCTTTCTTT.

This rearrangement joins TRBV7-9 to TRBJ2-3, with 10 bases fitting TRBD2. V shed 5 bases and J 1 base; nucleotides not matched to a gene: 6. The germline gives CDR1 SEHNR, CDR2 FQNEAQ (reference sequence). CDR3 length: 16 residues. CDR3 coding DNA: TGTGCCAGCAGCCCCCGGACTAGCGGAGGCACAGATACGCAGTATTTT. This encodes CASSPRTSGGTDTQYF.

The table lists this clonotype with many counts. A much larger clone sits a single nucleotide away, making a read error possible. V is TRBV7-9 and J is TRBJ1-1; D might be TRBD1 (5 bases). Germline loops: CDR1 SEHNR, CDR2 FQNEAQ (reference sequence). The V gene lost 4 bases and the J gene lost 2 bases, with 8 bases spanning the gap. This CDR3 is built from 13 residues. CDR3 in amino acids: CASSSDSNTEAFF. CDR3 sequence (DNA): TGTGCCAGCAGCTCAGACAGTAACACTGAAGCTTTCTTT. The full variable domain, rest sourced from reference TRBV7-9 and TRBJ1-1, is DTGVSQNPRHKITKRGQNVTFRCDPISEHNRLYWYRQTLGQGPEFLTYFQNEAQLEKSRLLSDRFSAERPKGSFSTLEIQRTEQGDSAMYLCASSSDSNTEAFFGQGTRLTVV.

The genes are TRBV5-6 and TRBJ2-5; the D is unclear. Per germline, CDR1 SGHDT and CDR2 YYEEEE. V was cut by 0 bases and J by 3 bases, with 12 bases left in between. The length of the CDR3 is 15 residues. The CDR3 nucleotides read TGTGCCAGCAGCTTGGTCAGGCCAGTTAAAGAGACCCAGTACTTC. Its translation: CASSLVRPVKETQYF. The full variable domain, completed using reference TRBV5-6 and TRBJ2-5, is DAGVTQSPTHLIKTRGQQVTLRCSPKSGHDTVSWYQQALGQGPQFIFQYYEEEERQRGNFPDRFSGHQFPNYSSELNVNALLLGDSALYLCASSLVRPVKETQYFGPGTRLLVL.

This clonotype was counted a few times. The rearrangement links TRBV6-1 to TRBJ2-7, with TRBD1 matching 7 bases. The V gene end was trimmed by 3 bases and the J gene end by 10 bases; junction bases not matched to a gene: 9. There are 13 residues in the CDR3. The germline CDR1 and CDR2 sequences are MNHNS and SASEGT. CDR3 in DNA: TGTGCCAGCAGTGAGGTCAGGGGGAGCGGACAGTACGTC. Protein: CASSEVRGSGQYV.

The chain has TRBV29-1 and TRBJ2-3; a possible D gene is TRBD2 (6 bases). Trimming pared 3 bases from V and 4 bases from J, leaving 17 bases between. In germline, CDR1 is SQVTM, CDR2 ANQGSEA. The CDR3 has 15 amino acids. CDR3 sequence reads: CSVDPLARSSDTQYF. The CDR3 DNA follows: TGCAGCGTTGACCCACTAGCCCGTAGTTCAGATACGCAGTATTTT.

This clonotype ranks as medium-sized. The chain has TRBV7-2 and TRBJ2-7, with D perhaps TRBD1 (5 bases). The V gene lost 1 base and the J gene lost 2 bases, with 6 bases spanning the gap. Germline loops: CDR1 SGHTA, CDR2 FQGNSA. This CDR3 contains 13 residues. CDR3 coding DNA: TGTGCCAGCAGCTTAGTCAGGGCCTACGAGCAGTACGTC. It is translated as CASSLVRAYEQYV.